The TCR beta chain described here comes from a study of CD8+ T cells in alopecia areata. Study-level information: For the treated group, dosing was oral tofacitinib at 5 to 10 mg twice daily.

Treatment defined: oral pan-JAK inhibitor, 5-10 mg twice daily. Following RNA extraction, reverse transcription yielded cDNA that acted as the sequencing template. Profiled with immunoSEQ multiplex PCR; TCRdb holds only in-frame clones, not every one. Of fewer than 110,000 clones in the sample, less than 90% were seen once. The germline gives CDR1 LNHDA, CDR2 SQIVND (reference sequence). The CDR3 consists of 15 residues. V gave up 1 base and J gave up 5 bases; unmatched junction bases: 3. Regarding this clone: Its antigen is unidentified.

Study conclusions and caveats: Because of a solitary nonresponder, the connection of baseline CD8+ expansion to response stays uncertain. Both scalp clonality and the expanded CD8+ clones among the top 100 showed a significant decrease with tofacitinib. Elevated clonality characterized lesional scalp relative to normal scalp, particularly in alopecia totalis/universalis.

The chain has TRBV19 and TRBJ2-2, with 8 positions matching TRBD1. The source was CD8+ T cells sorted from blood, collected at week 24, from a patient treated with tofacitinib. This TCR derives from a human donor with alopecia areata. The CDR3 DNA follows: TGTGCCAGTAGTATAGCAGGGGGCCAGACCGGGGAGCTGTTTTTT. This translates into CASSIAGGQTGELFF.